The subject of this entry is one T cell receptor beta chain. The sample belongs to a study of blood T cell repertoires in COVID-19. The overall study: Both acute and convalescent COVID-19 samples were obtained from the United States, Italy and Spain. Nucleic acid was either cDNA or gDNA, and it came from T cells, B-cell-depleted T cells, or PBMCs.

Germline V CDR1 and CDR2: SGHRS, YFSETQ. V lost 0 bases to trimming and J lost 4 bases, with 12 bases between them. The CDR3 is made up of 15 amino acids. Profiled with immunoSEQ multiplex PCR; TCRdb holds only in-frame clones, not every one. The sample contains approximately 40,000 clones, about 90% of which appear only once. Sequenced material: peripheral blood. This sequence was found in a woman at least 80 years old with acute or convalescent COVID-19. The chain joins TRBV5-1 to TRBJ2-3; no clear D gene. The CDR3 reads CASSLGSSGPDTQYF. Here the CDR3 DNA reads TGCGCCAGCAGCTTGGGTAGCAGTGGCCCAGATACGCAGTATTTT.